The 8 T cell receptor beta chains below all came from one sample that was sequenced in a study of human T cells and chemical hapten exposure. Documented time point: patch test 2, 6 weeks after DPC sensitization. Treatment noted: therapeutic diphenylcyclopropenone sensitization with weekly scalp DPC. TCRdb passed the RACE reads through MiXCR, listing each CDR3 protein once. This sample has just over 350,000 distinct CDR3 sequences; roughly 6.3% occur once, and the top ten carry around 5.6%. The sequencing used whole blood, collected in connection with sensitization to the hapten diphenylcyclopropenone (DPC). Receptor source: a woman younger than 30 with alopecia areata. Some clones in this sample may be carry-over from other donors' samples.

V gene TRBV6-4 combines with J gene TRBJ1-5; no clear D. Trimming took off 3 bases at V and 2 bases at J, with 8 bases between the two ends. The CDR3 has 14 amino acids. CDR1 and CDR2 (germline): MRHNA, SNTAGT. CDR3: CASSEEAGNQPQHF. The CDR3 DNA reads TGTGCCAGCAGTGAAGAGGCAGGCAATCAGCCCCAGCATTTT.

This clonotype occurred many times. V usage is TRBV4-1 and J usage is TRBJ1-1; TRBD1 matches 11 bases. V shed 5 bases, J shed 6 bases, and the junction held 5 bases outside the gene matches. This CDR3 comprises 14 residues. Per germline, CDR1 MGHRA and CDR2 YSYEKL. The CDR3, as DNA: TGCGCCAGCAGCAGAGGACAGGGGGCGGCTGAAGCTTTCTTT. It translates to CASSRGQGAAEAFF.

This clonotype was recorded many times. V gene TRBV6-2 or TRBV6-3 combines with J gene TRBJ1-5, with TRBD1 identical over 8 bases. The CDR3 sequence is 13 residues long. CDR1 MNHEY and CDR2 SVGEGT come from the germline V gene. Unmatched junction bases numbered 1, after V lost 3 bases and J lost 6 bases. The CDR3 region has the DNA TGTGCCAGCAGTTATACAGGGGGTCAGCCCCAGCATTTT. Its translation: CASSYTGGQPQHF.

This clonotype was detected ten times or more. The CDR3 DNA follows: TGCAGCGTTGAAGGAGCAGGGGCCGCCCTATCCGGAGGAGATACGCAGTATTTT. It specifies CSVEGAGAALSGGDTQYF. This chain joins TRBV29-1 and TRBJ2-3, with D perhaps TRBD1 (6 bases). The germline V gene has CDR1 SQVTM and CDR2 ANQGSEA. Trimming removed 1 base from V and 5 bases from J, with 25 bases in between. The CDR3 has 18 residues.

The rearrangement links TRBV2 to TRBJ1-5; 8 bases align to TRBD1. V was clipped by 4 bases and J by 3 bases; unmatched bases: 11. Germline values: CDR1 SNHLY, CDR2 FYNNEI. This CDR3 region has 17 residues. In DNA form, the CDR3 reads TGTGCCAGCAGTGCCTTACGTCCGGACAGGGTCAATCAGCCCCAGCATTTT. It encodes CASSALRPDRVNQPQHF.

The chain is built from TRBV2 and TRBJ2-2; a possible D gene is TRBD2 (6 bases). With 1 base removed from V and 2 bases from J, the gap between germline ends came to 11 bases. CDR1 is SNHLY, CDR2 FYNNEI, per germline. The length of the CDR3 is 16 residues. The CDR3 reads CASSEGGTGNTGELFF. The CDR3 DNA sequence: TGTGCCAGCAGTGAAGGCGGGACTGGAAACACCGGGGAGCTGTTTTTT.

This clonotype occurred many times. This sequence joins TRBV12-3 or TRBV12-4 and TRBJ1-4; D unresolved. This CDR3 region has 13 residues. V lost 2 bases and J 5 bases, leaving 6 bases between the germline ends. The CDR3 bases are TGTGCCAGCAGTTTATCAGGAAATGAAAAACTGTTTTTT. Translation gives CASSLSGNEKLFF.

This clonotype was recorded at least ten times. V gene TRBV3-1 combines with J gene TRBJ1-1, with D unresolved. The germline CDR1 and CDR2 sequences are LGHDT and YNNKEL (reference sequence). The CDR3 is 14 residues long. V was pared by 3 bases and J by 4 bases, with 12 bases between. CDR3 residues: CASSHTPSATEAFF. The CDR3, as DNA: TGTGCCAGCAGCCATACCCCCTCGGCCACTGAAGCTTTCTTT.